These 28 T cell receptor beta chains were all obtained from the same sample, sequenced in a study of T cells of healthy individuals. TCRdb fed the 5' RACE reads into MiXCR, producing one record per CDR3 protein. The table has about 53,000 distinct CDR3 sequences, around 15% seen once. The receptors derive from a human donor in good health.

This clonotype came up a few times. V usage is TRBV7-3 and J usage is TRBJ2-5, with TRBD1 identical over 11 bases. CDR1 SGHTA and CDR2 FQGTGA come from the germline V gene. CDR3 size: 13 residues. Trimming took 8 bases from V and 5 from J; bases not matched to a gene: 4. The CDR3 bases are TGTGCCAGCGGACAGGGGGCTGGGGAGACCCAGTACTTC. Translation gives CASGQGAGETQYF.

The sample holds a few counts of this clonotype. This CDR3 is CASSLRIIRVLDSPLHF. Written as DNA, the CDR3 is TGTGCCAGCAGCTTAAGAATAATTAGAGTGCTCGATTCACCCCTCCACTTT. This chain joins TRBV11-2 and TRBJ1-6; D not certain. This CDR3 has 17 residues. Germline V gene data show CDR1 as SGHAT and CDR2 as FQNNGV. The V end was cut by 2 bases, the J end by 8 bases, with 19 bases between.

This clonotype was observed at least ten times. This chain links TRBV13 with TRBJ1-1; a weak D match, TRBD1 (5 bases). Trimming took off 0 bases at V and 1 base at J, with 12 bases between the two ends. The CDR3 contains 16 residues. Germline values: CDR1 PRHDT, CDR2 FYEKMQ (reference sequence). The CDR3 spells CASSLGGGSRNTEAFF. The CDR3 bases are TGTGCCAGCAGCTTAGGCGGGGGGTCGAGGAACACTGAAGCTTTCTTT.

This clonotype has just a few counts. The rearrangement uses TRBV6-2 or TRBV6-3 and TRBJ2-4; D is ambiguous. With 2 bases removed from V and 9 bases from J, the gap between germline ends came to 11 bases. The CDR3 length is 13 residues. Germline loops: CDR1 MNHEY, CDR2 SVGEGT. DNA for the CDR3: TGTGCCAGCAGTTACCCCCCGTCTCGCATTCAGTACTTC. Its protein is CASSYPPSRIQYF.

This clonotype showed up many times. The chain uses TRBV20-1 and TRBJ1-5; no clear D. V was trimmed by 1 base and J by 2 bases, leaving 12 bases between them. This CDR3 contains 15 residues. Per germline, CDR1 DFQATT and CDR2 SNEGSKA (reference sequence). The CDR3 nucleotides are TGCAGTGCTAGAGGACTTAACGAGGGCAATCAGCCCCAGCATTTT. This gives the protein CSARGLNEGNQPQHF.

The rearrangement links TRBV9 to TRBJ1-1; D ambiguous. Trimming took off 0 bases at V and 4 bases at J, with 7 bases between the two ends. The germline V gene encodes CDR1 SGDLS and CDR2 YYNGEE. This CDR3 contains 13 residues. The CDR3 is CASSVGRITEAFF. The CDR3 DNA sequence: TGTGCCAGCAGCGTAGGAAGAATCACTGAAGCTTTCTTT.

This clonotype was counted a few times. The V call is TRBV6-2 or TRBV6-3, the J call TRBJ1-2; D is unclear. Germline V gives CDR1 MNHEY, CDR2 SVGEGT. The CDR3 is 12 amino acids. V was cut by 3 bases and J by 8 bases, with 10 bases left in between. In DNA form, the CDR3 reads TGTGCCAGCAGTTATAGGGCAGAAGGCTACACCTTC. Its protein is CASSYRAEGYTF.

The CDR3 is CASSSRPAEEAEAFF. As DNA, the CDR3 is TGCGCCAGCAGCTCTCGTCCGGCAGAGGAGGCTGAAGCTTTCTTT. V and J are TRBV5-1 and TRBJ1-1, with D unresolved. Germline loops: CDR1 SGHRS, CDR2 YFSETQ. V lost 3 bases and J lost 6, with 18 bases in between. The CDR3 contains 15 residues.

The sample holds a few counts of this clonotype. The rearrangement uses TRBV5-1 and TRBJ2-7; D is uncertain. The CDR3 totals 15 residues. Trimming took off 0 bases at V and 0 bases at J, with 10 bases between the two ends. Germline V CDR1 and CDR2: SGHRS, YFSETQ. CDR3 in amino acids: CASSLEAVSSYEQYF. CDR3 nucleotide sequence: TGCGCCAGCAGCTTGGAGGCGGTGAGCTCCTACGAGCAGTACTTC. Looking up the rest from reference TRBV5-1 and TRBJ2-7 gives the full variable domain: KAGVTQTPRYLIKTRGQQVTLSCSPISGHRSVSWYQQTPGQGLQFLFEYFSETQRNKGNFPGRFSGRQFSNSRSEMNVSTLELGDSALYLCASSLEAVSSYEQYFGPGTRLTVT.

This clonotype was seen a handful of times. The V call is TRBV6-5, the J call TRBJ2-5, with D tentatively TRBD2 (6 bases). The V end was cut by 0 bases, the J end by 5 bases, with 10 bases between. The CDR3 covers 14 residues. Germline V lookup: CDR1 MNHEY, CDR2 SVGAGI. CDR3 in amino acids: CASSYSFRGETQYF. The CDR3 DNA reads TGTGCCAGCAGTTACTCATTTCGGGGGGAGACCCAGTACTTC.

The chain carries TRBV30 and TRBJ2-7; 11 nucleotides agree with TRBD2. Germline values: CDR1 GTSNPN, CDR2 SVGIG (reference sequence). CDR3 size: 14 residues. Losses at the gene ends were 3 bases for V and 2 bases for J; bases not matched to a gene: 3. The CDR3 DNA follows: TGTGCCTGGAGCGGGACTAGCGGACCCTACGAGCAGTACTTC. Encoded protein: CAWSGTSGPYEQYF.

This clonotype was counted only a few times. As DNA, the CDR3 is TGTGCCAGCAGTCAAAGTCGGGGGGGGAACACTGAAGCTTTCTTT. It encodes CASSQSRGGNTEAFF. V is TRBV25-1 and J is TRBJ1-1, with TRBD1 as a possible D gene (5 bases). Trimming stripped 5 bases from V and 1 base from J, with 14 bases between. Germline V gene lookup returns CDR1 MGHDK and CDR2 SYGVNS. The CDR3 loop spans 15 amino acids.

This clonotype was detected ten times or more. This chain uses TRBV20-1 with TRBJ2-7, with 14 positions matching TRBD2. The CDR3 covers 15 residues. Germline V gene lookup returns CDR1 DFQATT and CDR2 SNEGSKA (reference sequence). V lost 6 bases to trimming and J lost 7 bases; unmatched junction nucleotides: 11. The CDR3 protein is CSARTSGRTAGEQYF. The CDR3 coding sequence is TGCAGTGCAAGGACTAGCGGGAGGACCGCCGGGGAGCAGTACTTC.

This clonotype was seen repeatedly, ten times or more. The chain joins TRBV13 to TRBJ2-5; D not certain. CDR1 PRHDT and CDR2 FYEKMQ come from the germline V gene (reference sequence). Trimming removed 8 bases at V and 0 bases at J, with 10 bases between. The CDR3 length is 13 residues. In DNA, the CDR3 is TGTGCCAGCGGCCGAGAGTACCAAGAGACCCAGTACTTC. Its protein product is CASGREYQETQYF.

This clonotype was observed a few times. The J gene is TRBJ2-2, the V gene TRBV29-1; no firm D call. The V gene lost 7 bases and the J gene lost 3 bases, with 9 bases spanning the gap. CDR1 and CDR2 (germline): SQVTM, ANQGSEA. The CDR3 runs 12 residues. CDR3 amino acids: CSALGYTGELFF. The CDR3 DNA is TGCAGCGCTTTAGGGTACACCGGGGAGCTGTTTTTT.

This clonotype was picked up many times. The J gene is TRBJ2-1, the V gene TRBV10-3, with D possibly TRBD2 on 6 matching bases. The CDR3 sequence is 15 residues long. Trimming took off 5 bases at V and 8 bases at J, with 19 bases between the two ends. CDR1 is ENHRY and CDR2 is SYGVKD in the germline V gene. The CDR3 is CAISTGTPSFDEQFF. Here the CDR3 DNA reads TGTGCCATCAGTACCGGGACTCCTAGTTTCGATGAGCAGTTCTTC.

This clonotype was picked up many times. This chain uses TRBV20-1 with TRBJ1-6, with D possibly matching TRBD1 (5 bases). The CDR3 is 15 residues long. Between the trimmed V and J ends, which lost 6 bases and 5 bases, there was a span of 17 bases. Per the germline V gene, CDR1 is DFQATT and CDR2 is SNEGSKA (reference sequence). The CDR3 sequence is CSAHGSGGNNSPLHF. Written as DNA, the CDR3 is TGCAGTGCCCATGGCTCGGGGGGGAATAATTCACCCCTCCACTTT.

This clonotype was seen at least ten times. This rearrangement joins TRBV20-1 to TRBJ2-1; 13 bases map to TRBD2. The CDR3 covers 18 residues. Trimming cost V 2 bases and J 7 bases; bases outside gene matches: 14. The V gene's germline CDR1 is DFQATT and CDR2 SNEGSKA (reference sequence). The DNA of the CDR3 is TGCAGTGCTAGACCAGAACCCTGGACTAGCGGGAGTAAAAATGAGCAGTTCTTC. Amino acid sequence: CSARPEPWTSGSKNEQFF.

There are a few counts of this clonotype. The chain links TRBV11-2 to TRBJ2-3; a weak D match, TRBD2 (6 bases). V was shortened by 4 bases and J by 3 bases, with 11 bases between the two germline ends. Germline V lookup: CDR1 SGHAT, CDR2 FQNNGV. The CDR3 sequence is 14 residues long. The CDR3 loop reads CASSSPRGTDTQYF. The CDR3 nucleotides read TGTGCCAGCAGCTCACCCCGGGGGACAGATACGCAGTATTTT.

This clonotype has only a few counts. The V gene is TRBV19, the J gene TRBJ2-1, with 8 positions matching TRBD1. The CDR3 contains 15 residues. Germline V lookup: CDR1 LNHDA, CDR2 SQIVND (reference sequence). V lost 7 bases and J lost 1; bases outside the gene matches: 6. The CDR3 nucleotides read TGTGCCAGTAATCTCGGGACAGGATCCTACAATGAGCAGTTCTTC. This gives the protein CASNLGTGSYNEQFF.

The table lists this clonotype with many counts. The CDR3 DNA sequence: TGCAGTGCGAGTCCTAGCGGGAGCTCCTACGAGCAGTACTTC. Its protein product is CSASPSGSSYEQYF. The chain links TRBV20-1 to TRBJ2-7; 10 bases align to TRBD2. V trimming: 6 bases; J trimming: 0 bases; junction bases outside the gene matches: 5. Germline V lookup: CDR1 DFQATT, CDR2 SNEGSKA (reference sequence). This CDR3 is 14 amino acids long.

In its sample, this clonotype was seen a few times. The CDR3 region is CASSTGLGGDTQYF. For the CDR3, the DNA is TGTGCCAGCAGCACCGGACTAGGAGGAGATACGCAGTATTTT. The chain carries TRBV7-9 and TRBJ2-3; 7 positions agree with TRBD2. CDR1 is SEHNR and CDR2 is FQNEAQ in the germline V gene (reference sequence). V was clipped by 5 bases and J by 5 bases; unmatched bases: 7. CDR3 length: 14 amino acids.

This clonotype was recorded many times. This chain uses TRBV19 with TRBJ1-6, with D hard to call. The length of the CDR3 is 14 residues. From germline, CDR1 is LNHDA and CDR2 SQIVND (reference sequence). V lost 5 bases and J lost 3, with 8 bases in between. CDR3 in amino acids: CASSQGIYNSPLHF. The CDR3 DNA sequence: TGTGCCAGTAGTCAAGGGATCTATAATTCACCCCTCCACTTT. The variable domain in full, completed from reference TRBV19 and TRBJ1-6, reads DGGITQSPKYLFRKEGQNVTLSCEQNLNHDAMYWYRQDPGQGLRLIYYSQIVNDFQKGDIAEGYSVSREKKESFPLTVTSAQKNPTAFYLCASSQGIYNSPLHFGNGTRLTVT.

This clonotype showed up many times. This chain's CDR3 is CASSEQSPMGLQRGYTF. CDR3 DNA sequence: TGTGCCAGCAGTGAACAAAGTCCGATGGGCCTGCAGCGGGGCTACACCTTC. V gene TRBV2 combines with J gene TRBJ1-2; D is ambiguous. This CDR3 has 17 residues. The V gene's germline CDR1 is SNHLY and CDR2 FYNNEI. Trimming pared 2 bases from V and 8 bases from J, leaving 24 bases between.

This chain joins TRBV3-2 and TRBJ2-3; TRBD2 is the table's D call and was not checked against the DNA. TRBV3-2 is a pseudogene. This CDR3 is 16 amino acids long. CDR3: CASSQGKGGRTDTQYF. CDR3 nucleotides: TGTGCCAGCAGCCAAGGAAAGGGAGGGAGAACAGATACGCAGTATTTT.

Only a few counts were recorded for this clonotype. The chain employs TRBV2 and TRBJ1-2, with D unclear. The germline V and J ends were trimmed by 5 bases and 2 bases, with 6 bases remaining between them. CDR1 and CDR2 from the germline V gene are SNHLY and FYNNEI. CDR3 length equals 12 residues. CDR3 nucleotide sequence: TGTGCCAGCAGTTTAACCAACTATGGCTACACCTTC. Its protein product is CASSLTNYGYTF.

At least ten counts were recorded for this clonotype. The V call is TRBV29-1, the J call TRBJ1-2; D is unresolved. V was pared by 7 bases and J by 4 bases, with 19 bases between. CDR1 and CDR2 (germline): SQVTM, ANQGSEA. The CDR3 loop spans 14 amino acids. The DNA for the CDR3 is TGCAGCGCCGCTGCGGGCTCCGGCAGCTATGGCTACACCTTC. Amino acid sequence: CSAAAGSGSYGYTF.

The chain joins TRBV6-2 or TRBV6-3 to TRBJ2-3; 12 positions match TRBD2. The CDR3 sequence is 19 residues long. The V gene end was trimmed by 6 bases and the J gene end by 3 bases; junction bases not matched to a gene: 16. The germline gives CDR1 MNHEY, CDR2 SVGEGT. The CDR3 reads CASSQGLAGIPLSTDTQYF. The CDR3 DNA sequence: TGTGCCAGCAGCCAAGGACTAGCGGGGATCCCCTTGAGTACAGATACGCAGTATTTT.